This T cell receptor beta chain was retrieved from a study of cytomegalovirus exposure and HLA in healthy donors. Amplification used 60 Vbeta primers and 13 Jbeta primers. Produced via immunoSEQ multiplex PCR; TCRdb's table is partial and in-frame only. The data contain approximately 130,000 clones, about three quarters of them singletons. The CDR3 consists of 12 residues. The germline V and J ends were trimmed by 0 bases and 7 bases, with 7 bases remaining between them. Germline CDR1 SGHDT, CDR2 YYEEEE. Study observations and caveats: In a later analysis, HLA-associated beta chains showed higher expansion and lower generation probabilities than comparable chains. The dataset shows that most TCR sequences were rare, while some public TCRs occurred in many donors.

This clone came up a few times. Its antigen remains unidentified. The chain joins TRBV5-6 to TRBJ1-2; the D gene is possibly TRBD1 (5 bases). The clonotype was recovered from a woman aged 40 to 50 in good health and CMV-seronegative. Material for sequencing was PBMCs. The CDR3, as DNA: TGTGCCAGCAGCTTGGCCGGGGGTGGCTACACCTTC. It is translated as CASSLAGGGYTF.